These 18 T cell receptor beta chains originate from one sample sequenced in a study of T cell repertoires in cytomegalovirus infection. TCRdb analysed the reads with MiXCR anew, one entry per CDR3 protein. This table holds about 310,000 distinct CDR3 sequences, under 20% found once. The specimen sequenced was PBMCs. The origin of the receptors is a human donor in good health (CMV status not recorded). Some clones in this sample may be carry-over from other donors' samples.

The chain carries TRBV6-6 and TRBJ2-7, with D hard to call. The V gene's germline CDR1 is MNHNY and CDR2 SVGAGI (reference sequence). Trimming took 10 bases from V and 5 from J, leaving 15 bases between them. CDR3 size: 12 residues. The CDR3 here is CATGWHPHEQYF. Written as DNA, the CDR3 is TGTGCCACGGGTTGGCATCCCCACGAGCAGTACTTC.

The sample holds many counts of this clonotype. The chain employs TRBV12-3 or TRBV12-4 and TRBJ1-6, with a possible D match to TRBD1 (5 bases). Trimming left V 4 bases short and J 8 bases short, with 12 bases between. The CDR3 extends over 14 amino acids. In DNA form, the CDR3 reads TGTGCCAGCAGTTCGGGGGACCGGCATTCACCCCTCCACTTT. It encodes CASSSGDRHSPLHF.

This clonotype was observed at least ten times. The genes are TRBV6-2 or TRBV6-3 and TRBJ2-1; TRBD1 matches at 9 bases. V lost 4 bases and J lost 5; bases outside the gene matches: 9. This CDR3 is built from 16 residues. The germline V gene has CDR1 MNHEY and CDR2 SVGEGT. The CDR3 DNA reads TGTGCCAGCAGTTCGGCCTCGGGACAGGGCAACAATGAGCAGTTCTTC. Translation: CASSSASGQGNNEQFF.

This clonotype came up many times. The chain combines TRBV12-3 or TRBV12-4 with TRBJ2-6; maybe TRBD1 (5 bases). This CDR3 contains 20 residues. The V end was cut by 6 bases, the J end by 1 base, with 25 bases between. The CDR3 protein is CASRRLPTVHQKSGANVLTF. As DNA, the CDR3 is TGTGCCAGCAGGAGACTCCCGACAGTACACCAGAAATCTGGGGCCAACGTCCTGACTTTC.

This clonotype was seen at least ten times. The chain combines TRBV10-3 with TRBJ1-2, with 9 bases lining up with TRBD1. CDR3 length: 17 residues. Per the germline V gene, CDR1 is ENHRY and CDR2 is SYGVKD. Trimming took 10 bases from V and 4 from J; bases not matched to a gene: 19. The CDR3 is CASSLPGQGGKPYGYTF. As DNA, the CDR3 is TGTGCCAGCAGCCTTCCGGGACAGGGTGGGAAGCCCTATGGCTACACCTTC.

V and J are TRBV12-3 or TRBV12-4 and TRBJ1-1; D perhaps matches TRBD1 (6 bases). Trimming took 0 bases from V and 1 from J, leaving 12 bases between them. The length of the CDR3 is 16 residues. In DNA form, the CDR3 reads TGTGCCAGCAGTTTAGCTGGGGGGCAGGGGAACACTGAAGCTTTCTTT. Translated: CASSLAGGQGNTEAFF.

The chain recombines TRBV28 with TRBJ1-5; D remains unclear. This CDR3 spans 15 amino acids. In germline, CDR1 is MDHEN, CDR2 SYDVKM. V was cut by 5 bases and J by 5 bases, with 16 bases left in between. CDR3 sequence (DNA): TGTGCCAGCAGTCCCACCTCCCCCCCTTATCAGCCCCAGCATTTT. It translates to CASSPTSPPYQPQHF.

V usage is TRBV19 and J usage is TRBJ2-7; the match to TRBD2 covers 10 bases. Trimming took 8 bases from V and 0 from J; bases not matched to a gene: 7. The CDR3 is 15 amino acids. Germline V gene lookup returns CDR1 LNHDA and CDR2 SQIVND (reference sequence). The CDR3 coding sequence is TGTGCCAGTCGCCTAGCGGGGGCTAGCTCCTACGAGCAGTACTTC. Translated: CASRLAGASSYEQYF.

J is TRBJ2-5 and V is TRBV11-2, with a possible D match to TRBD2 (6 bases). CDR1 SGHAT and CDR2 FQNNGV come from the germline V gene. CDR3 length: 17 amino acids. Deletions cut 4 bases from V and 2 bases from J, with 20 bases between. The CDR3: CASSSPLRGKSQETQYF. The CDR3 nucleotides read TGTGCCAGCAGCTCGCCCCTCCGGGGGAAGTCACAAGAGACCCAGTACTTC.

This clonotype was seen a few times. The V and J genes are TRBV6-1 and TRBJ2-7; D is perhaps TRBD1 or TRBD2 (6 bases each). The CDR3 spans 13 residues. V lost 8 bases to trimming and J lost 3 bases, with 14 bases between them. The germline gives CDR1 MNHNS, CDR2 SASEGT. CDR3 sequence (DNA): TGTGCCAGCGGGTGGGGGGCGAACTACGAGCAGTACTTC. It specifies CASGWGANYEQYF.

This chain connects TRBV10-2 to TRBJ2-1; 7 bases fit TRBD2. Trimming took 5 bases from V and 7 from J; bases not matched to a gene: 11. CDR1 WSHSY and CDR2 SAAADI come from the germline V gene. The CDR3 length is 15 residues. CDR3 DNA sequence: TGCGCCAGCAGTACGACTAGCTGGGTTGGAAATGAGCAGTTCTTC. It encodes CASSTTSWVGNEQFF.

V and J are TRBV4-1 and TRBJ1-3; the match to TRBD1 covers 7 bases. From germline, CDR1 is MGHRA and CDR2 YSYEKL. CDR3 length equals 17 residues. Unmatched junction bases numbered 10, after V lost 4 bases and J lost 1 base. In DNA, the CDR3 is TGCGCCAGCAGCCGAGACGAGGGACAGAGGTCTGGAAACACCATATATTTT. Amino acids: CASSRDEGQRSGNTIYF.

This clonotype was detected ten times or more. CDR3 sequence reads: CASSYSDRGPYNEQFF. In nucleotides, the CDR3 is TGCGCCAGCAGCTACTCGGACAGGGGGCCCTACAATGAGCAGTTCTTC. This rearrangement joins TRBV5-1 to TRBJ2-1; 11 positions match TRBD1. V dropped 3 bases and J dropped 2; count of bases not matched to a gene: 4. The CDR3 runs 16 residues. Germline CDR1 SGHRS, CDR2 YFSETQ.

The genes are TRBV4-3 and TRBJ2-5, with 7 bases fitting TRBD1. The CDR3 covers 15 residues. Unmatched junction bases numbered 6, after V lost 0 bases and J lost 5 bases. Germline V gene sequence: CDR1 LGHNA, CDR2 YSLEER. Here the CDR3 reads CASSQEGGRSETQYF. The CDR3, as DNA: TGCGCCAGCAGCCAAGAAGGGGGCCGATCGGAGACCCAGTACTTC.

The V call is TRBV7-2, the J call TRBJ2-2, with a weak D call TRBD2 (6 bases). CDR1 is SGHTA, CDR2 FQGNSA, per germline. V was pared by 0 bases and J by 2 bases, with 13 bases between. The CDR3 has 17 residues. DNA of the CDR3: TGTGCCAGCAGCTTAGCCGGGGGACCACGTAACACCGGGGAGCTGTTTTTT. Translated: CASSLAGGPRNTGELFF.

This clonotype has ten or more counts. The rearrangement joins TRBV15 to TRBJ2-3; maybe TRBD2 (6 bases). Germline CDR1 and CDR2: LNHNV and YYDKDF (reference sequence). The V end was cut by 1 base, the J end by 2 bases, with 16 bases between. The CDR3 has 17 amino acids. CDR3 sequence: CATSRALGRVYTDTQYF. CDR3 coding DNA: TGTGCCACCAGCAGAGCTCTCGGGAGAGTATACACAGATACGCAGTATTTT.

This clonotype occurred a few times. The genes are TRBV4-2 and TRBJ1-1, with a possible D match to TRBD1 (6 bases). This CDR3 is 12 amino acids long. V was clipped by 1 base and J by 11 bases, with 11 bases between them. Germline V lookup: CDR1 LGHNA, CDR2 YNFKEQ. The CDR3 loop reads CASSQGAGVAFF. CDR3 in DNA: TGTGCCAGCAGCCAAGGGGCAGGGGTGGCTTTCTTT.

CDR3 sequence: CASSIGGQSHSGNTIYF. The CDR3 bases are TGTGCCAGTAGTATAGGGGGACAGAGCCACTCTGGAAACACCATATATTTT. The chain is built from TRBV19 and TRBJ1-3, with 7 bases aligning to TRBD1. The CDR3 totals 17 residues. V was pared by 1 base and J by 0 bases, with 6 bases of the junction left unmatched. CDR1 and CDR2 from the germline V gene are LNHDA and SQIVND (reference sequence).